The 28 T cell receptor beta chains presented below share a single source sample, sequenced in a study of CD8 T cells in Susac syndrome. RNA was extracted with the RNeasy kit, and a quantity of roughly 0.5 to 1 ug was reverse transcribed using random hexamers. One entry per CDR3 protein, called by TCRdb with MiXCR from the immunoSEQ multiplex PCR reads. The data hold 45,000 to 55,000 distinct CDR3 sequences, with approximately 93% observed a single time. The sequenced sample consisted of CD8+ T cells from PBMCs. The receptors stem from a human donor in good health.

V gene TRBV7-8 combines with J gene TRBJ2-7; TRBD1 matches 8 bases. Germline assignment: CDR1 SGHVS and CDR2 FQNEAQ. The CDR3 extends over 14 amino acids. V lost 5 bases to trimming and J lost 6 bases; unmatched junction nucleotides: 9. The chain's CDR3 is CASSRTGIGSEQYF. CDR3 DNA: TGTGCCAGCAGCCGGACAGGGATTGGTTCCGAGCAGTACTTC.

The V gene is TRBV5-1, the J gene TRBJ2-2, with 8 nucleotides matching TRBD1. Trimming cost V 0 bases and J 1 base; bases outside gene matches: 11. Germline V gives CDR1 SGHRS, CDR2 YFSETQ. The CDR3 has 19 residues. CDR3 residues: CASSLEGQERMGNTGELFF. CDR3 coding DNA: TGCGCCAGCAGCTTGGAGGGACAGGAGAGGATGGGGAACACCGGGGAGCTGTTTTTT.

As regards this clonotype: This is likely a read error, given that the CDR3 carries no conserved phenylalanine or tryptophan at its end. The gene calls are TRBV29-1 and TRBJ2-1; D may be TRBD2 (6 bases). The CDR3 spans 13 residues. V gave up 7 bases and J gave up 3 bases, with 13 bases separating them. Germline CDR1 is SQVTM and CDR2 is ANQGSEA. The DNA for the CDR3 is TGCAGCGGGTTGACTAGTTTCTACAATGAGCAGTTCTTG. Translating gives CSGLTSFYNEQFL.

Regarding this clonotype: A junction end diverges from the germline sequence, so it may reflect a read error. The CDR3 nucleotides are TGTGCCAGCAGCGGAACAGGGGGAATGGACTTC. It yields the protein CASSGTGGMDF. The V call is TRBV5-4, the J call TRBJ2-4, with 8 bases lining up with TRBD1. Germline V gene sequence: CDR1 SGHNT, CDR2 YYREEE (reference sequence). The CDR3 is 11 amino acids.

The chain is built from TRBV29-1 and TRBJ2-7; either TRBD1 or TRBD2 may supply D (5 bases each). Between the trimmed V and J ends, which lost 1 base and 2 bases, there was a span of 12 bases. The CDR3 is made up of 14 amino acids. CDR1 is SQVTM and CDR2 is ANQGSEA in the germline V gene. The CDR3 DNA reads as TGCAGCGTTGAAGGGGGGTATGGGGCCTACGAGCAGTACTTC. Translation: CSVEGGYGAYEQYF.

The chain's CDR3 is CASSQPWTGAGYSNTEAFF. Written as DNA, the CDR3 is TGTGCCAGCAGCCAACCTTGGACAGGGGCAGGGTATTCGAACACTGAAGCTTTCTTT. The chain recombines TRBV4-2 with TRBJ1-1; 9 positions match TRBD1. V shed 2 bases, J shed 1 base, and the junction held 14 bases outside the gene matches. CDR1 LGHNA and CDR2 YNFKEQ come from the germline V gene. The CDR3 totals 19 residues.

The chain joins TRBV11-1 to TRBJ2-1, with 10 nucleotides matching TRBD2. CDR1 and CDR2 from the germline V gene are SGHAT and FQDESV (reference sequence). The CDR3 covers 16 residues. The J segment lost 9 bases and the V segment lost 2 bases, leaving 10 bases of the junction unmatched. CDR3 residues: CASSLRSGRALGEQFF. The CDR3 DNA reads TGTGCCAGCAGCTTAAGGAGCGGGAGGGCCCTCGGTGAGCAGTTCTTC.

Here the CDR3 reads CASSQVATGDNYGYTF. CDR3 DNA sequence: TGCGCCAGCAGCCAAGTCGCGACAGGGGATAACTATGGCTACACCTTC. The chain recombines TRBV4-1 with TRBJ1-2; the match to TRBD1 covers 8 bases. V shed 1 base and J 1 base; nucleotides not matched to a gene: 5. The germline V gene has CDR1 MGHRA and CDR2 YSYEKL. This CDR3 spans 16 amino acids.

The chain has TRBV29-1 and TRBJ2-2; possible D gene TRBD2, 6 bases. There are 13 residues in the CDR3. Germline loops: CDR1 SQVTM, CDR2 ANQGSEA. V was pared by 8 bases and J by 2 bases, with 12 bases between. CDR3 in amino acids: CSWRDGNTGELFF. The CDR3 region has the DNA TGCAGCTGGCGGGACGGCAACACCGGGGAGCTGTTTTTT.

This chain joins TRBV11-2 and TRBJ2-7; 10 bases fit TRBD2. Germline V CDR1 and CDR2: SGHAT, FQNNGV. The trim removed 1 base at V and 3 bases at J, leaving 12 bases unmatched. The CDR3 is 18 residues long. The CDR3 sequence is CASSLALTTSGKLYEQYF. The DNA of the CDR3 is TGTGCCAGCAGCTTAGCCCTCACCACTAGCGGGAAGCTCTACGAGCAGTACTTC.

This chain connects TRBV11-2 to TRBJ2-7, with TRBD1 identical over 10 bases. Germline CDR1 and CDR2: SGHAT and FQNNGV. This CDR3 has 15 residues. V lost 5 bases, J lost 6 bases, and 10 bases stayed unmatched. As DNA, the CDR3 is TGTGCCAGCAGCCACCGGGACAGGGGCACCAGCGAGCAGTACTTC. Its protein product is CASSHRDRGTSEQYF.

This chain connects TRBV28 to TRBJ1-5, with TRBD1 as a possible D gene (6 bases). Trimming cost V 6 bases and J 7 bases, with 22 bases left between them. The CDR3 runs to 16 residues. Germline V gene sequence: CDR1 MDHEN, CDR2 SYDVKM. The CDR3 here is CASSPPSGAGEQPQHF. In DNA form, the CDR3 reads TGTGCCAGCAGCCCCCCTTCTGGGGCAGGGGAACAGCCCCAGCATTTT.

The chain has TRBV6-4 and TRBJ1-5, with a tentative D call TRBD1 (5 bases). This CDR3 contains 16 residues. V shed 3 bases and J shed 2 bases, with 14 bases lying between them. Germline V gene data show CDR1 as MRHNA and CDR2 as SNTAGT. The CDR3 is CASSDVVEGGNQPQHF. CDR3 coding DNA: TGTGCCAGCAGTGATGTGGTGGAAGGGGGCAATCAGCCCCAGCATTTT.

The rearrangement links TRBV29-1 to TRBJ1-1, with D possibly matching TRBD1 (5 bases). The germline V gene encodes CDR1 SQVTM and CDR2 ANQGSEA. V shed 8 bases and J shed 5 bases, with 15 bases lying between them. The CDR3 loop spans 12 amino acids. CDR3 nucleotides: TGCAGCCCCGTTGCAGGGATGACTGAAGCTTTCTTT. Its protein is CSPVAGMTEAFF.

The chain combines TRBV12-3 or TRBV12-4 with TRBJ2-7; D is possibly TRBD1 (6 bases). The V end was cut by 6 bases, the J end by 2 bases, with 11 bases between. This CDR3 is built from 13 residues. The DNA for the CDR3 is TGTGCCAGCAGGGGGGACACGACCTACGAGCAGTACTTC. Its protein is CASRGDTTYEQYF.

This chain joins TRBV24-1 and TRBJ2-6; no definite D call. The CDR3 length is 15 residues. Looked up from germline, CDR1 is KGHDR and CDR2 is SFDVKD. Trimming shortened V by 4 bases and J by 2 bases, and 8 bases separated the two germline ends. The CDR3 DNA reads as TGTGCCACCAGTGACTTCGAGACTGGGGCCAACGTCCTGACTTTC. It translates to CATSDFETGANVLTF.

The genes are TRBV29-1 and TRBJ1-2, with 8 nucleotides matching TRBD1. The J segment lost 4 bases and the V segment lost 5 bases, leaving 6 bases of the junction unmatched. The CDR3 sequence is 13 residues long. Germline CDR1 reads SQVTM; CDR2 reads ANQGSEA. CDR3 nucleotides: TGCAGCGTTCACGGACAGGGAGTCTATGGCTACACCTTC. It translates to CSVHGQGVYGYTF.

The rearrangement uses TRBV2 and TRBJ2-1; 10 bases fit TRBD2. The junction had 8 bases not matched to a gene; V was cut back by 2 bases and J by 7 bases. The CDR3 totals 16 residues. CDR1 SNHLY and CDR2 FYNNEI come from the germline V gene. The CDR3: CASSESGRALSNEQFF. The DNA for the CDR3 is TGTGCCAGCAGTGAAAGCGGGAGGGCCCTCTCGAATGAGCAGTTCTTC.

This clonotype has a single count. The rearrangement uses TRBV11-2 and TRBJ2-2, with TRBD1 matching 12 bases. V shed 6 bases, J shed 8 bases, and the junction held 10 bases outside the gene matches. Looked up from germline, CDR1 is SGHAT and CDR2 is FQNNGV. The CDR3 length is 16 residues. CDR3 coding DNA: TGTGCCAGCAGACCTCCCGGGACAGGGGGCAGGGGGGAGCTGTTTTTT. As protein: CASRPPGTGGRGELFF.

The V gene is TRBV27, the J gene TRBJ2-5, with TRBD1 as a possible D gene (5 bases). Between the trimmed V and J ends, which lost 4 bases and 4 bases, there was a span of 16 bases. This CDR3 spans 15 amino acids. Germline V gene lookup returns CDR1 MNHEY and CDR2 SMNVEV (reference sequence). CDR3 DNA sequence: TGTGCCAGCAGTTCCCGCGGACAATTCGGAGAGACCCAGTACTTC. Residues: CASSSRGQFGETQYF.

The chain's CDR3 is CASSLVAADTQYF. The CDR3 DNA is TGTGCCAGCAGCTTAGTTGCGGCAGATACGCAGTATTTT. This chain connects TRBV13 to TRBJ2-3, with D unresolved. CDR1 is PRHDT, CDR2 FYEKMQ, per germline (reference sequence). V was trimmed by 1 base and J by 4 bases, leaving 6 bases between them. The CDR3 covers 13 residues.

CDR3 coding DNA: TGTGCCAGCAGGGGAGCCGGGACAGGGTTCGCAGATACGCAGTATTTT. Its translation: CASRGAGTGFADTQYF. The rearrangement links TRBV12-3 or TRBV12-4 to TRBJ2-3, with 9 bases matching TRBD1. The CDR3 runs 16 residues. With V trimmed by 6 bases and J by 4 bases, 11 bases remained unmatched.

The count of this clonotype is one. The J gene is TRBJ2-7, the V gene TRBV6-5, with 7 bases that match TRBD2. With 8 bases clipped from V and 9 bases from J, the junction kept 16 bases outside the gene matches. The CDR3 covers 14 residues. Germline CDR1 MNHEY, CDR2 SVGAGI. CDR3 in amino acids: CASGTLLAEGVQYF. Here the CDR3 DNA reads TGTGCCAGCGGAACCTTGCTAGCGGAGGGTGTGCAGTACTTC.

The rearrangement joins TRBV9 to TRBJ2-5; TRBD1 matches 7 bases. The ends lost 5 bases at V and 3 bases at J; junction bases unmatched: 4. The germline V gene has CDR1 SGDLS and CDR2 YYNGEE. CDR3 size: 13 residues. The CDR3 here is CASRAGTEETQYF. For the CDR3, the DNA is TGTGCCAGCAGAGCCGGGACAGAAGAGACCCAGTACTTC.

The chain is built from TRBV7-6 and TRBJ1-1, with no clear D. This CDR3 has 15 amino acids. The V end lost 5 bases, the J end lost 0 bases, and 13 bases lay between the germline ends. CDR1 SGHVS and CDR2 FNYEAQ come from the germline V gene. The chain's CDR3 is CASSTRGIMNTEAFF. CDR3 in DNA: TGTGCCAGCAGCACCCGGGGAATCATGAACACTGAAGCTTTCTTT.

The chain couples TRBV10-3 to TRBJ2-7; no clear D. V was trimmed by 2 bases and J by 5 bases, leaving 4 bases between them. Germline V lookup: CDR1 ENHRY, CDR2 SYGVKD. The CDR3 is made up of 11 amino acids. Written as DNA, the CDR3 is TGTGCCATCAGTGAGAAGGACGAGCAGTACTTC. Encoded protein: CAISEKDEQYF.

Only a few counts were recorded for this clonotype. V gene TRBV6-5 combines with J gene TRBJ2-7; 10 positions agree with TRBD2. Germline V gene data show CDR1 as MNHEY and CDR2 as SVGAGI. CDR3 length: 15 residues. J gave up 2 bases and V 2 bases, and 3 bases lay outside the gene matches. The CDR3: CASSYGTSATYEQYF. The CDR3, as DNA: TGTGCCAGCAGTTACGGGACTAGCGCGACCTACGAGCAGTACTTC.

This rearrangement joins TRBV28 to TRBJ1-1, with D possibly TRBD1 on 5 matching bases. Germline loops: CDR1 MDHEN, CDR2 SYDVKM. The germline V and J ends were trimmed by 10 bases and 8 bases, with 17 bases remaining between them. The CDR3 contains 12 residues. The DNA of the CDR3 is TGTGCCACGATTCCCCTGGGGCCCGAAGCTTTCTTT. This sequence encodes CATIPLGPEAFF. The full variable domain, rest sourced from reference TRBV28 and TRBJ1-1, is DVKVTQSSRYLVKRTGEKVFLECVQDMDHENMFWYRQDPGLGLRLIYFSYDVKMKEKGDIPEGYSVSREKKERFSLILESASTNQTSMYLCATIPLGPEAFFGQGTRLTVV.